The sequence of this T cell receptor beta chain was determined in a study of shared clonotypes between healthy human individuals. The protocol was immunoSEQ multiplex PCR, while the TCRdb copy is restricted to in-frame clones and leaves out a portion. Among a few million clones, more than 90% were seen once, and the ten largest hold 0.14%. Germline-derived CDR1 and CDR2 are ENHRY and SYGVKD. The CDR3 runs to 13 residues. The V end lost 10 bases, the J end lost 1 base, and 14 bases lay between the germline ends. The specimen was naive CD4+ T cells sorted from blood. As for subset: CD45RA+ positively selected. The sequence was obtained from a man aged 18 to 35 in good health. This chain connects TRBV10-3 to TRBJ2-7; D remains unclear. In DNA form, the CDR3 reads TGTGCCACGCTTCAGTCGAGGTCCTACGAGCAGTACTTC. This encodes CATLQSRSYEQYF.